Listed below are T cell receptor beta chains from one sample, sequenced in a study of blood T cell repertoires in COVID-19. The data were produced by immunoSEQ multiplex PCR, yet TCRdb's version contains in-frame clones alone and is incomplete. The sample contains about 52,000 clones, roughly 91% of which appear only once. Sequencing was performed on peripheral blood. These receptors all come from a man older than 75 with active or convalescent COVID-19. CDR3s include the opening cysteine and the closing phenylalanine or tryptophan. D genes are given only for firm matches. A row's size may be missing; if present it is once, few, many or a size class.

V: TRBV12-3/TRBV12-4
J: TRBJ1-5
size: NA
length: 13
D: NA
DNA: TGTGCCAGCAGGGCAACGGGGAATCAGCCCCAGCATTTT
CDR3: CASRATGNQPQHF

V: TRBV6-6
J: TRBJ1-5
size: NA
length: 16
D: TRBD1
DNA: TGTGCCAGCAGGGACAGGGCGAAAAATAGCAATCAGCCCCAGCATTTT
CDR3: CASRDRAKNSNQPQHF

V: TRBV7-2
J: TRBJ1-3
size: once
length: 17
D: NA
DNA: TGTGCCAGCAGCTTAGGGGGGACACCGATCTCTGGAAACACCATATATTTT
CDR3: CASSLGGTPISGNTIYF

V: TRBV28
J: TRBJ2-3
size: NA
length: 15
D: NA
DNA: TGTGCCAGCAGTCCTACAGGGTTCCGCACAGATACGCAGTATTTT
CDR3: CASSPTGFRTDTQYF

V: TRBV7-8
J: TRBJ2-3
size: NA
length: 16
D: NA
DNA: TGTGCCAGCAGCTTAGAGGTCGGACGGGGTGCTGATACGCAGTATTTT
CDR3: CASSLEVGRGADTQYF

V: TRBV11-2
J: TRBJ2-7
size: NA
length: 14
D: NA
DNA: TGTGCCAGCAGCCAAATTCTCAGGAAATACGAGCAGTACTTC
CDR3: CASSQILRKYEQYF

V: TRBV5-1
J: TRBJ2-1
size: NA
length: 15
D: TRBD2
DNA: TGCGCCAGCAGCCCGAGGGCTAGCGGGTCCGGTGAGCAGTTCTTC
CDR3: CASSPRASGSGEQFF

V: TRBV2
J: TRBJ2-3
size: NA
length: 16
D: NA
DNA: TGTGCCAGCAGTGAAGGCTTCAGTTTAAGCACAGATACGCAGTATTTT
CDR3: CASSEGFSLSTDTQYF

V: TRBV27
J: TRBJ1-3
size: few
length: 16
D: NA
DNA: TGTGCCAGCAGCACCGGTGGAGGAGACTCTGGAAACACCATATATTTT
CDR3: CASSTGGGDSGNTIYF

V: TRBV9
J: TRBJ1-4
size: NA
length: 15
D: NA
DNA: TGTGCCAGCAGCGTAGATAACAGGTGGAATGAAAAACTGTTTTTT
CDR3: CASSVDNRWNEKLFF

V: TRBV11-3
J: TRBJ2-7
size: NA
length: 11
D: NA
DNA: TGTGCCAGCAGCCAGATATACGAGCAGTACTTC
CDR3: CASSQIYEQYF

V: TRBV28
J: TRBJ1-5
size: NA
length: 15
D: TRBD1
DNA: TGTGCCAGCAGCTCTGAGGGACAGGGAAGACAGCCCCAGCATTTT
CDR3: CASSSEGQGRQPQHF

V: TRBV7-6
J: TRBJ2-3
size: NA
length: 16
D: TRBD2
DNA: TGTGCCAGCAGCTCCCCTCCTACTGGGAGGGCAGATACGCAGTATTTT
CDR3: CASSSPPTGRADTQYF

V: TRBV11-2
J: TRBJ2-7
size: once
length: 14
D: TRBD1
DNA: TGTGCCAGCAGCTTAGATCGGACAGGGGGTGAGCAGTACTTC
CDR3: CASSLDRTGGEQYF

V: TRBV7-2
J: TRBJ1-5
size: NA
length: 15
D: TRBD1
DNA: TGTGCCAGCAGCCGGACAGGGGAGGGTAATCAGCCCCAGCATTTT
CDR3: CASSRTGEGNQPQHF

V: TRBV5-6
J: TRBJ1-2
size: NA
length: 15
D: TRBD1
DNA: TGTGCCAGCACCAGCGCCGGGACAGGGGTCTATGGCTACACCTTC
CDR3: CASTSAGTGVYGYTF

V: TRBV6-4
J: TRBJ2-2
size: NA
length: 17
D: TRBD2
DNA: TGTGCCAGCAGTGCACCTTGGAGCGGGAGTTGGGCCGGGGAGCTGTTTTTT
CDR3: CASSAPWSGSWAGELFF

V: TRBV7-9
J: TRBJ1-1
size: NA
length: 14
D: TRBD1
DNA: TGTGCCAGCAGCCGCCAAGTGCCGGACAGGGCGGCTTTCTTT
CDR3: CASSRQVPDRAAFF

V: TRBV11-2
J: TRBJ1-1
size: NA
length: 14
D: TRBD1
DNA: TGTGCCAGCAGCTTAGCCAGGACAGGGGGGGAAGCTTTCTTT
CDR3: CASSLARTGGEAFF

V: TRBV5-1
J: TRBJ2-7
size: NA
length: 17
D: TRBD1
DNA: TGCGCCAGCAGCTTGGGACAGGGGATAGGACCCAGGGACGAGCAGTACTTC
CDR3: CASSLGQGIGPRDEQYF

V: TRBV28
J: TRBJ1-2
size: NA
length: 13
D: NA
DNA: TGTGCCAGCAGTTTATCAGGGTTCTATGGCTACACCTTC
CDR3: CASSLSGFYGYTF

V: TRBV5-3
J: TRBJ1-3
size: NA
length: 17
D: NA
DNA: TGTGCCAGAAGCGGGAAAGACAGGCCAGACTCTGGAAACACCATATATTTT
CDR3: CARSGKDRPDSGNTIYF

V: TRBV7-2
J: TRBJ2-7
size: NA
length: 12
D: NA
DNA: TGTGCCAGCAGCTATAGATCCTACGAGCAGTACTTC
CDR3: CASSYRSYEQYF

V: TRBV5-8
J: TRBJ2-7
size: NA
length: 16
D: NA
DNA: TGTGCCAGCAGCTTGGGGGGGCATTTTTTCTCCTACGAGCAGTACTTC
CDR3: CASSLGGHFFSYEQYF

V: TRBV7-8
J: TRBJ2-2
size: NA
length: 17
D: TRBD2
DNA: TGTGCCAGCAGCCGAATGGGGGGGGAGCAGGGCACCGGGGAGCTGTTTTTT
CDR3: CASSRMGGEQGTGELFF

V: TRBV5-4
J: TRBJ2-6
size: few
length: 17
D: NA
DNA: TGTGCCAGCAGCTTGGTAGGACTTACCTCTGGGGCCAACGTCCTGACTTTC
CDR3: CASSLVGLTSGANVLTF

V: TRBV5-1
J: TRBJ2-3
size: NA
length: 15
D: TRBD1
DNA: TGCGCCAGCAGCGGGGGACAGGGGTTCACAGATACGCAGTATTTT
CDR3: CASSGGQGFTDTQYF

V: TRBV5-8
J: TRBJ1-1
size: NA
length: 17
D: TRBD1
DNA: TGTGCCAGCAGCTCCTCGCGGACAGGGGGAATCGGCACTGAAGCTTTCTTT
CDR3: CASSSSRTGGIGTEAFF

V: TRBV9
J: TRBJ1-3
size: NA
length: 15
D: NA
DNA: TGTGCCAGCAGCGTAGCTCTACAGGGTGGAAACACCATATATTTT
CDR3: CASSVALQGGNTIYF

V: TRBV11-2
J: TRBJ2-2
size: once
length: 15
D: NA
DNA: TGTGCCAGCAGCTACCGGAGGTCGAACACCGGGGAGCTGTTTTTT
CDR3: CASSYRRSNTGELFF

V: TRBV6-5
J: TRBJ2-7
size: NA
length: 14
D: TRBD1
DNA: TGTGCCAGCGTGGGACAGGGCCTAGGCTACGAGCAGTACTTC
CDR3: CASVGQGLGYEQYF

V: TRBV7-8
J: TRBJ1-6
size: NA
length: 13
D: TRBD1
DNA: TGTGCCACCGAGGACAGGCGAGGGTCACCCCTCCACTTT
CDR3: CATEDRRGSPLHF

V: TRBV5-1
J: TRBJ2-3
size: once
length: 19
D: TRBD2
DNA: TGCGCCAGCAGCTTGAGGCAGGTTTCCCTGGCGGGAGGGACAGATACGCAGTATTTT
CDR3: CASSLRQVSLAGGTDTQYF

V: TRBV28
J: TRBJ1-2
size: NA
length: 17
D: NA
DNA: TGTGCCAGCAGTTCCTCTTACCGGGTAGGGGCTAACTATGGCTACACCTTC
CDR3: CASSSSYRVGANYGYTF

V: TRBV9
J: TRBJ2-3
size: NA
length: 16
D: TRBD2
DNA: TGTGCCAGCACCCCCGGGTTAGCGGGGGTGGAAGATACGCAGTATTTT
CDR3: CASTPGLAGVEDTQYF

V: TRBV4-2
J: TRBJ2-3
size: NA
length: 18
D: TRBD2
DNA: TGTGCCAGCAGCCAAGATAGCGGCGTGGCGGGAGCAGGAGATACGCAGTATTTT
CDR3: CASSQDSGVAGAGDTQYF

V: TRBV11-2
J: TRBJ2-7
size: NA
length: 14
D: TRBD1
DNA: TGTGCCAGCAGTCCTGGGACAGGGGCCTACGAGCAGTACTTC
CDR3: CASSPGTGAYEQYF

V: TRBV6-2/TRBV6-3
J: TRBJ2-5
size: NA
length: 14
D: NA
DNA: TGTGCCAGCAGTTACCACCAGAATCAAGAGACCCAGTACTTC
CDR3: CASSYHQNQETQYF

V: TRBV6-5
J: TRBJ1-5
size: NA
length: 15
D: NA
DNA: TGTGCCAGCAGTTTGAGAGTCCGGGGTGATCAGCCCCAGCATTTT
CDR3: CASSLRVRGDQPQHF

V: TRBV15
J: TRBJ1-3
size: once
length: 15
D: NA
DNA: TGTGCCACCAGCACCCATTCAGGGGCTGGAAACACCATATATTTT
CDR3: CATSTHSGAGNTIYF

V: TRBV13
J: TRBJ1-2
size: NA
length: 14
D: NA
DNA: TGTGCCAGCAGCTTAGATGGGAGAAACTATGGCTACACCTTC
CDR3: CASSLDGRNYGYTF

V: TRBV10-3
J: TRBJ2-2
size: NA
length: 16
D: TRBD1
DNA: TGTGCCATCAGTGAGTCGGGTGGACAGGGCACCGGGGAGCTGTTTTTT
CDR3: CAISESGGQGTGELFF

V: TRBV6-4
J: TRBJ2-5
size: NA
length: 20
D: NA
DNA: TGTGCCAGCAGTGACACCGACTCCGCACTCCCTTCGGGGGGCAGAGAGACCCAGTACTTC
CDR3: CASSDTDSALPSGGRETQYF

V: TRBV28
J: TRBJ1-4
size: once
length: 17
D: NA
DNA: TGTGCCAGCAGTCCCCCGTGGGGCCCCACAACTAATGAAAAACTGTTTTTT
CDR3: CASSPPWGPTTNEKLFF

V: TRBV9
J: TRBJ2-1
size: NA
length: 17
D: NA
DNA: TGTGCCAGCAGCGTAGGCCCGAGGCTAGCCGTCGGCCTTGAGCAGTTCTTC
CDR3: CASSVGPRLAVGLEQFF